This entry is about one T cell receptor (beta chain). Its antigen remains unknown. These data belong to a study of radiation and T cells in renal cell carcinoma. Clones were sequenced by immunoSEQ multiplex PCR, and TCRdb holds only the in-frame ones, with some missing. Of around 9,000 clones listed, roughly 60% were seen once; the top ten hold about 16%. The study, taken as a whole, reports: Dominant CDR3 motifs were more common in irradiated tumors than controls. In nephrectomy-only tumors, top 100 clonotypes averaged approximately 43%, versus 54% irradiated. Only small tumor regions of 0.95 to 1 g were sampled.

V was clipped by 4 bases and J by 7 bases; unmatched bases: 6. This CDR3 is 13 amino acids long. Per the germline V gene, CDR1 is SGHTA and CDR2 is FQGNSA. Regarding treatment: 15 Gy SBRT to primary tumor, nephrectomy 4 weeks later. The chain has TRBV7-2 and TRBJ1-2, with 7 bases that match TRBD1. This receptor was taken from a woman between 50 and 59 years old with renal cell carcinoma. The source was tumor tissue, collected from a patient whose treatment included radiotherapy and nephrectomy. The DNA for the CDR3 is TGTGCCAGCAGCTATCGACAGGGCGGTGGCTACACCTTC. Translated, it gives CASSYRQGGGYTF.